This entry lists 12 T cell receptor beta chains sequenced from one sample in a study of PD-1 blockade in classical Hodgkin lymphoma. TCRdb's table, derived via immunoSEQ multiplex PCR, lists solely in-frame clones and lacks some. The profile covers approximately 17,000 clones, with 75% to 90% appearing a single time and 24% taken by the ten largest. Each patient's relapse followed autologous stem cell transplantation, and brentuximab vedotin exposure varied. The material sequenced was peripheral blood mononuclear cells (PBMCs), taken at baseline. These receptors were obtained from a human donor with classical Hodgkin lymphoma.

The chain combines TRBV2 with TRBJ2-2; TRBD1 matches at 7 bases. The V gene end was trimmed by 6 bases and the J gene end by 3 bases; junction bases not matched to a gene: 7. The CDR3 contains 15 residues. Germline lookup yields CDR1 SNHLY and CDR2 FYNNEI. As DNA, the CDR3 is TGTGCCAGCAGCGAGACAGGGCTAGACACCGGGGAGCTGTTTTTT. Translation: CASSETGLDTGELFF.

The DNA for the CDR3 is TGTGCCAGCGGAAAAATAGCGGGACTAGCGGGTTCAGATACGCAGTATTTT. It is translated as CASGKIAGLAGSDTQYF. This chain joins TRBV19 and TRBJ2-3; 12 positions agree with TRBD2. V lost 9 bases and J lost 4; bases outside the gene matches: 14. The CDR3 consists of 17 residues. From germline, CDR1 is LNHDA and CDR2 SQIVND (reference sequence).

This chain connects TRBV11-2 to TRBJ1-5; the D is unclear. Germline V gene sequence: CDR1 SGHAT, CDR2 FQNNGV. Between the trimmed V and J ends, which lost 2 bases and 7 bases, there was a span of 9 bases. CDR3 size: 13 residues. The CDR3 bases are TGTGCCAGCAGCTTACTCCCAGAACAGCCCCAGCATTTT. This gives the protein CASSLLPEQPQHF.

The chain joins TRBV15 to TRBJ2-1, with 7 bases identical to TRBD1. V lost 3 bases to trimming and J lost 3 bases; unmatched junction nucleotides: 2. The CDR3 spans 14 residues. The germline V gene has CDR1 LNHNV and CDR2 YYDKDF (reference sequence). The CDR3 bases are TGTGCCACCAGCAGGGGGGACAGCTACAATGAGCAGTTCTTC. Amino acid sequence: CATSRGDSYNEQFF. Full variable domain (missing parts from reference TRBV15 and TRBJ2-1): DAMVIQNPRYQVTQFGKPVTLSCSQTLNHNVMYWYQQKSSQAPKLLFHYYDKDFNNEADTPDNFQSRRPNTSFCFLDIRSPGLGDTAMYLCATSRGDSYNEQFFGPGTRLTVL.

The rearrangement links TRBV2 to TRBJ2-7; 9 nucleotides align to TRBD2. Germline V lookup: CDR1 SNHLY, CDR2 FYNNEI. With V trimmed by 2 bases and J by 3 bases, 5 bases remained unmatched. The CDR3 extends over 15 amino acids. For the CDR3, the DNA is TGTGCCAGCAGTGAATCGGGACTAGCCGACTACGAGCAGTACTTC. Protein: CASSESGLADYEQYF.

This CDR3 is CASSSGPSSTGGYTEAFF. CDR3 nucleotides: TGCGCCAGCAGCTCGGGTCCCTCGTCGACAGGGGGCTACACTGAAGCTTTCTTT. The V and J genes are TRBV5-1 and TRBJ1-1; 10 positions agree with TRBD1. This CDR3 region has 18 residues. Germline trimming cut 3 bases from V and 3 bases from J; bases unmatched to any gene: 14. Germline V gene data show CDR1 as SGHRS and CDR2 as YFSETQ.

This sequence joins TRBV23-1 and TRBJ2-2; possibly TRBD1 for D (5 bases). TRBV23-1 is an ORF; its function is uncertain. Trimming left V 6 bases short and J 4 bases short, with 24 bases between. The CDR3 is made up of 18 amino acids. CDR3 region: CASRPVGRAVSSTGELFF. The CDR3 DNA sequence: TGCGCCAGCAGGCCAGTGGGCAGGGCGGTTAGTAGCACCGGGGAGCTGTTTTTT.

The chain links TRBV15 to TRBJ2-6; tentative D call: TRBD2 (6 bases). The CDR3 covers 18 residues. CDR1 is LNHNV and CDR2 is YYDKDF in the germline V gene (reference sequence). V lost 5 bases and J lost 0, with 17 bases in between. The CDR3 region has the DNA TGTGCCACCAGCCGATACCTTGGGGGGTACTCTGGGGCCAACGTCCTGACTTTC. Translating gives CATSRYLGGYSGANVLTF.

The rearrangement joins TRBV28 to TRBJ1-5; 7 bases fit TRBD1. J was trimmed by 6 bases and V by 7 bases; bases with no gene match: 12. The CDR3 has 15 residues. Germline CDR1 is MDHEN and CDR2 is SYDVKM. The CDR3 DNA reads as TGTGCCAGCACCTTACAGGCAGGGGGTGCTCAGCCCCAGCATTTT. Its protein is CASTLQAGGAQPQHF.

V is TRBV30 and J is TRBJ1-2, with unresolved D. Deletions cut 5 bases from V and 0 bases from J, with 13 bases between. Germline CDR1 reads GTSNPN; CDR2 reads SVGIG (reference sequence). The CDR3 is made up of 14 amino acids. CDR3 sequence: CAWSGRRTNYGYTF. CDR3 coding DNA: TGTGCCTGGTCCGGACGGCGTACTAACTATGGCTACACCTTC.

The chain uses TRBV28 and TRBJ2-7; 8 bases are a match to TRBD2. Germline CDR1 reads MDHEN; CDR2 reads SYDVKM. V lost 3 bases, J lost 2 bases, and 9 bases stayed unmatched. The CDR3 consists of 16 residues. CDR3 sequence (DNA): TGTGCCAGCAGTTTCCTCAGCGGGGGAAGACCCTACGAGCAGTACTTC. Translated, it gives CASSFLSGGRPYEQYF.

The chain couples TRBV5-1 to TRBJ2-5, with D uncertain. Germline loops: CDR1 SGHRS, CDR2 YFSETQ. Trimming removed 1 base from V and 2 bases from J, with 6 bases in between. The CDR3 is 13 amino acids. DNA for the CDR3: TGCGCCAGCAGCTTGCAACCACAAGAGACCCAGTACTTC. This translates into CASSLQPQETQYF.